This T cell receptor beta chain emerged from a study of blood T cells in healthy people across ages. Across the whole study: Capture by template switching was about one barcoded beta molecule per two T cells.

Then a second PCR, running roughly 7 to 11 cycles, was carried out with a sample-barcoded 5' primer and a J-beta primer mix. Template switching added a 12-random-nucleotide identifier to every cDNA molecule. TCRdb re-derived calls from the 5' RACE reads in MiXCR, one entry per CDR3 protein. The profile shows 1.5 million to 1.9 million distinct CDR3 sequences, approximately 42% of them singletons. The sample taken for sequencing was blood. The receptor was isolated from a woman aged 18-29 years in good health.

CDR3 sequence (DNA): TGCGCCAGCAGCCAAGATAAGGGGATCCCCGGGGGCACGCAGTATTTT. It codes for CASSQDKGIPGGTQYF. The rearrangement uses TRBV4-3 and TRBJ2-3, with D perhaps matching TRBD1 or TRBD2 (6 bases each). Germline CDR1 LGHNA, CDR2 YSLEER. CDR3 length: 16 amino acids. V lost 0 bases and J 9 bases, leaving 19 bases between the germline ends.